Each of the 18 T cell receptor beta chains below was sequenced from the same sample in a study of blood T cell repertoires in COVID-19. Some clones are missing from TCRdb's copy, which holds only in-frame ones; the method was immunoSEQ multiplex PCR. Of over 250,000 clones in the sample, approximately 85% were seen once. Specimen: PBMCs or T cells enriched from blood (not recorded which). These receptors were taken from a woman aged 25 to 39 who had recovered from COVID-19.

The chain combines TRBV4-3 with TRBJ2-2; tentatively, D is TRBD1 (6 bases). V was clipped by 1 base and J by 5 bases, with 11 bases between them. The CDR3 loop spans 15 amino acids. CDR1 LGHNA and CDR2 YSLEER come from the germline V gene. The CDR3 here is CASSQAGQGTGELFF. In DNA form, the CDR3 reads TGCGCCAGCAGCCAAGCTGGCCAGGGGACCGGGGAGCTGTTTTTT.

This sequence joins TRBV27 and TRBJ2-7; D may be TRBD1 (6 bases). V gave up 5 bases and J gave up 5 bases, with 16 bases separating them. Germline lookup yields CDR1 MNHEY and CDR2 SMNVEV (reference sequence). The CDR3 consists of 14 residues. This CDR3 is CASSLKTGINEQYF. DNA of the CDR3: TGTGCCAGCAGTCTAAAGACAGGTATCAACGAGCAGTACTTC.

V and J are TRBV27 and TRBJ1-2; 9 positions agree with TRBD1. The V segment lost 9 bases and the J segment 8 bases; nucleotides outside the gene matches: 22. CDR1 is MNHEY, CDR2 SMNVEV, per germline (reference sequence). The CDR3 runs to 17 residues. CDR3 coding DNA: TGTGCCAGTCCAAAAGACCGCCGGGACAGGGTTTTGGGAGGCTACACCTTC. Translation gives CASPKDRRDRVLGGYTF.

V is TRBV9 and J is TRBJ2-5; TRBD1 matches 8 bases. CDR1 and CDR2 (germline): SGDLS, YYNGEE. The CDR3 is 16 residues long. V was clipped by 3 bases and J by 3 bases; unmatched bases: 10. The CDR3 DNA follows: TGTGCCAGCAGCGCCGGACGGACAGGGTGGGAAGAGACCCAGTACTTC. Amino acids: CASSAGRTGWEETQYF.

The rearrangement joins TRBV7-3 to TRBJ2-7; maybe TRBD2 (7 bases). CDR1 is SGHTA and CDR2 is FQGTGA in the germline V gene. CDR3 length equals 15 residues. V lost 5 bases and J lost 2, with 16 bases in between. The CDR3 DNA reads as TGTGCCAGCAGCCACAGAGGGGGGGAGGCCTACGAGCAGTACTTC. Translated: CASSHRGGEAYEQYF.

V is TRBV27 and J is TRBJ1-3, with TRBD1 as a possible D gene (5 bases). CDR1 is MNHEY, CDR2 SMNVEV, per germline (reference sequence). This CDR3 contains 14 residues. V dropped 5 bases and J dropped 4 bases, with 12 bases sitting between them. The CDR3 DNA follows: TGTGCCAGCAGTCAAGGGGCAGGGGGAAACACCATATATTTT. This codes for CASSQGAGGNTIYF.

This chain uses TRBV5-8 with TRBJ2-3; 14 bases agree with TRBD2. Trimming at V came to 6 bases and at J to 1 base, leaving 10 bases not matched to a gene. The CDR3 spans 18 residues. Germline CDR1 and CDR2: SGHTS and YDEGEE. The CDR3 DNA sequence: TGTGCCAGCATTATGACTAGCGGGAGGGCCTTTGGCACAGATACGCAGTATTTT. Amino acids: CASIMTSGRAFGTDTQYF.

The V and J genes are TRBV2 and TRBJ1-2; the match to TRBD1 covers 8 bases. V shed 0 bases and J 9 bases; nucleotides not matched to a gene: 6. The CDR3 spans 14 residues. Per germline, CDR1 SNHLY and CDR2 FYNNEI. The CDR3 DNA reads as TGTGCCAGCAGTGAAGCGCGGACAGGGTCAAGCTACACCTTC. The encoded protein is CASSEARTGSSYTF.

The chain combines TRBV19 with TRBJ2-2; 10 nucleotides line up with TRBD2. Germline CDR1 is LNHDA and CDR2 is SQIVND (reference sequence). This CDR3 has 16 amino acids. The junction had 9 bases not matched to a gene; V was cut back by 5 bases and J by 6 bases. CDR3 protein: CASSPLAGAGAGELFF. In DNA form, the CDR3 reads TGTGCCAGTAGTCCCCTAGCGGGGGCGGGGGCCGGGGAGCTGTTTTTT.

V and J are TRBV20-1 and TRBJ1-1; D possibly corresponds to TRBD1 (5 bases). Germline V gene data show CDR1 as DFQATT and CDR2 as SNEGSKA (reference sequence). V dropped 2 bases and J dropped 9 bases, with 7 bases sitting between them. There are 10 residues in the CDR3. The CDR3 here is CSARQGQAFF. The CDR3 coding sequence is TGCAGTGCTAGACAGGGCCAAGCTTTCTTT.

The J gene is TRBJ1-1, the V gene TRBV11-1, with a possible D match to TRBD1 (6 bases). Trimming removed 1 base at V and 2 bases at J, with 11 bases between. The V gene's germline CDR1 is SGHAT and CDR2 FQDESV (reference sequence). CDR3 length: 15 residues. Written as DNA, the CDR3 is TGTGCCAGCAGCTTAGACTCAGGGGTTAACACTGAAGCTTTCTTT. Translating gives CASSLDSGVNTEAFF.

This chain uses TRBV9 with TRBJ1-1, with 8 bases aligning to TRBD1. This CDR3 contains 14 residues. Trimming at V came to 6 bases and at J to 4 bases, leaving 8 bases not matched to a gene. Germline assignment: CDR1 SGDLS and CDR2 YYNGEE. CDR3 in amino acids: CASTKDRVSTEAFF. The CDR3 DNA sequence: TGTGCCAGCACCAAGGACAGGGTAAGCACTGAAGCTTTCTTT.

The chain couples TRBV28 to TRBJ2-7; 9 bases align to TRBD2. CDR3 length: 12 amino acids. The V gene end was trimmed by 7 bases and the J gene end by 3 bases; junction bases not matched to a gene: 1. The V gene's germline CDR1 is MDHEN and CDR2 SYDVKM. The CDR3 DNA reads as TGTGCCAGCACTAGCGGGGACTACGAGCAGTACTTC. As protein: CASTSGDYEQYF.

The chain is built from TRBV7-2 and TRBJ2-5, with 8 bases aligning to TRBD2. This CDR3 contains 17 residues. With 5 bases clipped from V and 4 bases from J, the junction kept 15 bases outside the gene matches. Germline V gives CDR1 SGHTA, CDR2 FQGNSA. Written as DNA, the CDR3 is TGTGCCAGCAGCCCCGAGGTGGATAGCGGGAAGGGAGAGACCCAGTACTTC. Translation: CASSPEVDSGKGETQYF.

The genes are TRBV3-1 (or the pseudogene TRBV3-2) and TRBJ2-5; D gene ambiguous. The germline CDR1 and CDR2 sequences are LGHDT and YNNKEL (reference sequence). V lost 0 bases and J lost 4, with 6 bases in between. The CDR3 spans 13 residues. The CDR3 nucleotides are TGTGCCAGCAGCCAAGATACCGGAGAGACCCAGTACTTC. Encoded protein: CASSQDTGETQYF.

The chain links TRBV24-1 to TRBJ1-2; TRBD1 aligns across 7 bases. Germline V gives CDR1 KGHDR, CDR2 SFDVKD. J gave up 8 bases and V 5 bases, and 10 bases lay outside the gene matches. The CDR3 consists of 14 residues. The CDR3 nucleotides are TGTGCCACCAGTGTAGGAACGACAGGGAGCGGCTACACCTTC. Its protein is CATSVGTTGSGYTF.

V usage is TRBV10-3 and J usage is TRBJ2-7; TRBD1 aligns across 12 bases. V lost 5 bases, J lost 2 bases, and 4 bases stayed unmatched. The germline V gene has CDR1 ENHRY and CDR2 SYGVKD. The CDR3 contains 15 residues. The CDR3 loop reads CAISSRDRGPYEQYF. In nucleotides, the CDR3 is TGTGCCATCAGTTCTAGGGACAGGGGGCCCTACGAGCAGTACTTC.

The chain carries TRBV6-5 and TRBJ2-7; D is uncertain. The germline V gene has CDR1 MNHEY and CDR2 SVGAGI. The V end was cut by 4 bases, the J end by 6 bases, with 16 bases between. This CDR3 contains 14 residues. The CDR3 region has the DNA TGTGCCAGCAGTTTCGAGCCCCGAACCTCCGAGCAGTACTTC. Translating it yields CASSFEPRTSEQYF.